Listed below are T cell receptor beta chains from one sample, sequenced in a study of Graves' ophthalmopathy and Graves' hyperthyroidism. Each CDR3 protein gets one entry after TCRdb re-called the multiplex PCR reads with MiXCR. In the table there are some 39,000 distinct CDR3 sequences, roughly 50% of which are singletons. The specimen sequenced was peripheral blood. These TCRs come from an adult woman with stable Graves' hyperthyroidism. Each CDR3 is given with its conserved first and last residue. D genes are given only for firm matches. Rows give clone size only sometimes, using once, few, many, or a class for an expanded clone.

J gene: TRBJ2-5; V gene: TRBV7-2; clone size: -; D gene: -; CDR3 protein: CASSYQGTQYF; CDR3 DNA: TGTGCCAGCAGTTACCAGGGGACCCAGTACTTC
J gene: TRBJ1-5; V gene: TRBV20-1; clone size: many; D gene: TRBD1; CDR3 protein: CSAQPGQAAYSNQPQHF; CDR3 DNA: TGCAGTGCTCAGCCGGGACAGGCCGCCTATAGCAATCAGCCCCAGCATTTT
J gene: TRBJ1-5; V gene: TRBV19; clone size: many; D gene: -; CDR3 protein: CASSMGLGQPQHF; CDR3 DNA: TGTGCCAGTAGTATGGGTCTGGGTCAGCCCCAGCATTTT
J gene: TRBJ2-5; V gene: TRBV25-1; clone size: once; D gene: TRBD2; CDR3 protein: CASSSGSSGRAVETQYF; CDR3 DNA: TGTGCCAGCTCCTCCGGGTCTAGCGGGAGGGCCGTAGAGACCCAGTACTTC
J gene: TRBJ1-1; V gene: TRBV5-5; clone size: -; D gene: TRBD1; CDR3 protein: CASSLARTGEAFF; CDR3 DNA: TGCGCCAGCAGCTTGGCCCGGACAGGCGAAGCTTTCTTT
J gene: TRBJ1-1; V gene: TRBV6-1; clone size: many; D gene: TRBD1; CDR3 protein: CASSESWGQGSEAFF; CDR3 DNA: TGTGCCAGCAGTGAAAGTTGGGGACAGGGGTCTGAAGCTTTCTTT
J gene: TRBJ2-7; V gene: TRBV4-1; clone size: few; D gene: -; CDR3 protein: CASSLASDSYEQYF; CDR3 DNA: TGCGCCAGCAGCCTTGCTAGCGACTCCTACGAGCAGTACTTC
J gene: TRBJ1-6; V gene: TRBV2; clone size: -; D gene: -; CDR3 protein: CASSDSGGTYNSPLHF; CDR3 DNA: TGTGCCAGCAGTGATTCGGGGGGCACCTATAATTCACCCCTCCACTTT
J gene: TRBJ1-2; V gene: TRBV15; clone size: -; D gene: TRBD1; CDR3 protein: CATGRDYGTVNYGYTF; CDR3 DNA: TGTGCCACCGGCAGAGATTATGGGACAGTTAACTATGGCTACACCTTC
J gene: TRBJ2-5; V gene: TRBV5-4; clone size: -; D gene: -; CDR3 protein: CASSVGQQGTQYF; CDR3 DNA: TGTGCCAGCAGCGTCGGACAGCAGGGGACCCAGTACTTC
J gene: TRBJ1-6; V gene: TRBV3-1; clone size: many; D gene: -; CDR3 protein: CASSQQGDSPLHF; CDR3 DNA: TGTGCCAGCAGCCAACAGGGAGATTCACCCCTCCACTTT
J gene: TRBJ2-5; V gene: TRBV5-1; clone size: -; D gene: TRBD1; CDR3 protein: CTSSLDGQGQTQYF; CDR3 DNA: TGTACCAGCAGCTTGGACGGACAGGGGCAGACCCAGTACTTC
J gene: TRBJ2-7; V gene: TRBV3-1; clone size: many; D gene: -; CDR3 protein: CASSPRHIHRNYEQYF; CDR3 DNA: TGTGCCAGCAGCCCAAGACACATCCACAGAAACTACGAGCAGTACTTC
J gene: TRBJ1-4; V gene: TRBV6-6; clone size: -; D gene: TRBD1; CDR3 protein: CAISDPGTGEEKLFF; CDR3 DNA: TGTGCCATCAGTGACCCCGGGACAGGGGAGGAAAAACTGTTTTTT
J gene: TRBJ2-5; V gene: TRBV11-2; clone size: many; D gene: -; CDR3 protein: CASSQEASMGTQYF; CDR3 DNA: TGTGCCAGCAGCCAAGAAGCTTCTATGGGGACCCAGTACTTC
J gene: TRBJ1-2; V gene: TRBV28; clone size: many; D gene: -; CDR3 protein: CASSSLHGGGGINYGYTF; CDR3 DNA: TGTGCCAGCAGTTCCCTCCATGGCGGTGGGGGGATTAACTATGGCTACACCTTC
J gene: TRBJ1-1; V gene: TRBV29-1; clone size: -; D gene: -; CDR3 protein: CSVGAGETEAFF; CDR3 DNA: TGCAGCGTTGGAGCGGGGGAGACTGAAGCTTTCTTT
J gene: TRBJ1-5; V gene: TRBV20-1; clone size: many; D gene: -; CDR3 protein: CSARFLGSQPQHF; CDR3 DNA: TGCAGTGCTAGATTTCTGGGGTCTCAGCCCCAGCATTTT